A selection of T cell receptor beta chains follows, all from one sample in a study of blood T cell repertoires in COVID-19. TCRdb's table, derived via immunoSEQ multiplex PCR, lists solely in-frame clones and lacks some. The sample contains a few hundred thousand clones, nearly 90% of which appear only once. The sequenced sample was PBMCs or T cells enriched from blood (not recorded which). The receptors shown here come from a woman younger than 35 with acute COVID-19. Each CDR3 is given with its conserved first and last residue. D genes are given only for firm matches. Expanded clones get a size class; other rows say once, few or many, or leave the size out.

TRBV7-2	-	TRBD1	TRBJ2-7	TGTGCCAGCAGCAAGGGACAGGAGATTCCCTACGAGCAGTACTTC	CASSKGQEIPYEQYF
TRBV5-1	-	-	TRBJ2-5	TGCGCCAGCGGTTGGGGAATGGGCGCGGGACAAGAGACCCAGTACTTC	CASGWGMGAGQETQYF
TRBV3-1/TRBV3-2	-	-	TRBJ1-2	TGTGCCAGCAGCCTAACAGGCTATGGCTACACCTTC	CASSLTGYGYTF
TRBV3-1/TRBV3-2	-	-	TRBJ1-5	TGTGCCAGCAGCCAACAGGGAAGTCAGCCCCAGCATTTT	CASSQQGSQPQHF
TRBV24-1	few	TRBD1	TRBJ2-3	TGTGCCACCAGTGAGCGAACGGACAGGGCGGCAGATACGCAGTATTTT	CATSERTDRAADTQYF
TRBV6-5	-	-	TRBJ1-2	TGTGCCAGCGCGGACAGCCTTGGGTATGGCTACACCTTC	CASADSLGYGYTF
TRBV28	-	TRBD1	TRBJ1-5	TGTGCCAGCAGTTTGACGGGACAGGGGACGCCCCAGCATTTT	CASSLTGQGTPQHF
TRBV27	-	-	TRBJ2-1	TGTGCCAGCAGTTCCGGGCAGGGGCAGTTCTTC	CASSSGQGQFF
TRBV19	once	-	TRBJ1-2	TGTGCCATTCGGGAGGGGGGCTATGGCTACACCTTC	CAIREGGYGYTF
TRBV5-1	-	-	TRBJ2-3	TGCGCCAGCTCCTATAACCCGGACGGGATCACAGATACGCAGTATTTT	CASSYNPDGITDTQYF
TRBV7-2	-	-	TRBJ1-5	TGTGCCAGCAGCTTAGCGCAGGGGTCGAATCAGCCCCAGCATTTT	CASSLAQGSNQPQHF
TRBV19	-	-	TRBJ2-3	TGTGCCAGTAGTTCACCCGGGACTCCTCTGGATCGGGTGGCGCAGTATTTT	CASSSPGTPLDRVAQYF
TRBV7-9	-	TRBD2	TRBJ2-1	TGTGCCAGCAGCCCCCCCGGGACTAGAGGAGGGGAGCAGTTCTTC	CASSPPGTRGGEQFF
TRBV5-1	-	-	TRBJ2-2	TGCGCCAGCAGCGTCGGACACGTGAACACCGGGGAGCTGTTTTTT	CASSVGHVNTGELFF
TRBV2	-	-	TRBJ1-5	TGTGCCAGCAGTGAAGGAGGCAGGGCCTTCAATCAGCCCCAGCATTTT	CASSEGGRAFNQPQHF
TRBV19	-	TRBD1	TRBJ2-1	TGTGCCAGTAGAACCGGGACAGGGGCCTACAATGAGCAGTTCTTC	CASRTGTGAYNEQFF
TRBV9	-	-	TRBJ2-5	TGTGCCAGCAGCGTAGGAGGGTTCCAAGAGACCCAGTACTTC	CASSVGGFQETQYF
TRBV28	-	-	TRBJ1-1	TGTGCCAGCAGCACACCCCAGAGGGCTTTCTTT	CASSTPQRAFF
TRBV14	-	-	TRBJ2-3	TGTGCCAGCAGCCTGAGCGGCACAGATACGCAGTATTTT	CASSLSGTDTQYF
TRBV12-3/TRBV12-4	-	-	TRBJ1-4	TGTGCCAGCAGTTTTGGGGCAGCAGAAAAACTGTTTTTT	CASSFGAAEKLFF
TRBV28	-	-	TRBJ1-1	TGTGCCAGCAGTGGGAGTGAAGGGGACACTAACACTGAAGCTTTCTTT	CASSGSEGDTNTEAFF
TRBV3-1/TRBV3-2	-	TRBD1	TRBJ1-2	TGTGCCAGCAGTTCAGGCTTGAGACAGGGGTATGGCTACACCTTC	CASSSGLRQGYGYTF
TRBV25-1	-	-	TRBJ1-1	TGTGCCAGCAGTGGGTGGGCGGGGAACACTGAAGCTTTCTTT	CASSGWAGNTEAFF
TRBV3-1/TRBV3-2	-	-	TRBJ1-1	TGTGCCAGCAGCCAAGTAGGGACTAACACTGAAGCTTTCTTT	CASSQVGTNTEAFF
TRBV28	-	TRBD2	TRBJ2-3	TGTGCCATCGGCGGGAGCCCCACAGATACGCAGTATTTT	CAIGGSPTDTQYF
TRBV18	-	-	TRBJ1-5	TGTGCCAGCTCACTGGCTTTTACAGGGATTCAGCCCCAGCATTTT	CASSLAFTGIQPQHF
TRBV27	-	TRBD1	TRBJ1-5	TGTGCCAGCAGTTCGGACAGGGGGAGCAATCAGCCCCAGCATTTT	CASSSDRGSNQPQHF
TRBV29-1	-	-	TRBJ1-2	TGCAGCGCCAAATCACAGGGACCGGTTGGCTACACCTTC	CSAKSQGPVGYTF
TRBV5-1	-	-	TRBJ2-2	TGCGCCAGCAGCTCCGTGGAGAGTTGGAACACCGGGGAGCTGTTTTTT	CASSSVESWNTGELFF
TRBV10-3	-	-	TRBJ2-5	TGTGCCATCAGTGAGTCGAGGGAGACCCAGTACTTC	CAISESRETQYF
TRBV12-3/TRBV12-4	once	-	TRBJ2-7	TGTGCCAGCAGTTTTGGAACGGAGTACGAGCAGTACTTC	CASSFGTEYEQYF
TRBV5-1	-	-	TRBJ2-7	TGCGCCAGCAGCTTGGCGAAGAGCGGACCTAACTACGAGCAGTACTTC	CASSLAKSGPNYEQYF
TRBV7-3	-	-	TRBJ2-3	TGTGCCAGCAGCTTAACCCGGGACACAGATACGCAGTATTTT	CASSLTRDTDTQYF
TRBV3-1/TRBV3-2	-	TRBD2	TRBJ2-1	TGTGCCAGCAGCCAAGGGGGGGGCTCCTACAATGAGCAGTTCTTC	CASSQGGGSYNEQFF
TRBV11-3	once	-	TRBJ1-1	TGTGCCAGCAGCCCCAGGGCGCAAATGAACACTGAAGCTTTCTTT	CASSPRAQMNTEAFF
TRBV19	-	-	TRBJ1-5	TGTGCCAGTAGTGACCCCTGGGGCGAAGGTCAGCCCCAGCATTTT	CASSDPWGEGQPQHF
TRBV19	-	-	TRBJ1-4	TGTGCCAGTAGTATCCCGAATGAAAAACTGTTTTTT	CASSIPNEKLFF
TRBV7-3	-	-	TRBJ1-1	TGTGCCACCCGTTCCGGGGGGGTCAGTGGGATTGTTGAAGCTTTCTTT	CATRSGGVSGIVEAFF
TRBV3-1/TRBV3-2	-	TRBD2	TRBJ2-2	TGTGCCAGCCTAGACACCGGGACTAGCGGGAGGAGTTGGGGCACCGGGGAGCTGTTTTTT	CASLDTGTSGRSWGTGELFF
TRBV9	-	TRBD2	TRBJ2-5	TGTGCCAGCAGCCCCCGACTAGCGGGAGAGGAGACCCAGTACTTC	CASSPRLAGEETQYF
TRBV25-1	-	TRBD1	TRBJ2-7	TGTGCCAGCAGTGTAGAAACAGGGGGCTTGGAGCAGTACTTC	CASSVETGGLEQYF
TRBV7-9	once	TRBD1	TRBJ2-7	TGTGCCAGCAGCCCCCTGGACAGGATTCTCTACGAGCAGTACTTC	CASSPLDRILYEQYF
TRBV11-3	-	-	TRBJ2-2	TGTGCCAGCAGCTTGGGGCTACTCACCGGGGAGCTGTTTTTT	CASSLGLLTGELFF
TRBV30	-	-	TRBJ2-1	TGTGCCTGGAGTACAAACCAAGGGGGAGAGCAGTTCTTC	CAWSTNQGGEQFF
TRBV29-1	-	-	TRBJ2-7	TGCAGCGTTGAATTAGGAGGGGTGTACGAGCAGTACTTC	CSVELGGVYEQYF
TRBV18	-	-	TRBJ1-5	TGTGCCAGCTCACCCACCCTGTTAGATCAGCCCCAGCATTTT	CASSPTLLDQPQHF